The 16 T cell receptor beta chains below were found in one sample sequenced in a study of T cell responses to AZD1222 COVID-19 vaccine. Sequencing was performed with immunoSEQ multiplex PCR; in TCRdb, only in-frame clones are kept and a portion is missing. Here the sample spans some 120,000 clones, around 87% being singletons. The starting material was peripheral blood, obtained on day 0 of AZD1222 vaccination. These receptors all come from an adult in good health.

V and J are TRBV6-2 or TRBV6-3 and TRBJ2-7; a weak D match, TRBD1 (6 bases). The V gene lost 7 bases and the J gene lost 3 bases, with 19 bases spanning the gap. This CDR3 spans 15 amino acids. Germline CDR1 MNHEY, CDR2 SVGEGT. CDR3 loop: CASTPPAGTSYEQYF. CDR3 nucleotides: TGTGCCAGCACCCCCCCGGCCGGGACAAGCTACGAGCAGTACTTC.

V usage is TRBV11-3 and J usage is TRBJ2-5; 7 nucleotides align to TRBD2. The CDR3 runs to 15 residues. CDR1 is SGHNT, CDR2 YENEEA, per germline. J gave up 3 bases and V 5 bases, and 9 bases lay outside the gene matches. The CDR3 coding sequence is TGTGCCAGCAGCCACGGTAGCGGGTTGAAAGAGACCCAGTACTTC. Protein: CASSHGSGLKETQYF.

The V gene is TRBV30, the J gene TRBJ1-2, with D uncertain. In germline, CDR1 is GTSNPN, CDR2 SVGIG (reference sequence). This CDR3 has 12 residues. The V and J ends lost 2 bases and 8 bases respectively, with 12 bases between them. The CDR3 protein is CAWSPGSIGYTF. Written as DNA, the CDR3 is TGTGCCTGGAGTCCAGGCTCTATCGGCTACACCTTC.

V is TRBV7-2 and J is TRBJ2-7; the match to TRBD2 covers 8 bases. CDR3 length: 16 amino acids. Germline V CDR1 and CDR2: SGHTA, FQGNSA. The V gene end was trimmed by 3 bases and the J gene end by 6 bases; junction bases not matched to a gene: 13. CDR3 residues: CASSFGGGGNVGEQYF. CDR3 DNA sequence: TGTGCCAGCAGCTTCGGCGGCGGGGGGAATGTGGGCGAGCAGTACTTC.

The rearrangement uses TRBV5-1 and TRBJ2-3, with no clear D. The CDR3 length is 13 residues. The germline gives CDR1 SGHRS, CDR2 YFSETQ. V dropped 5 bases and J dropped 3 bases, with 10 bases sitting between them. In DNA form, the CDR3 reads TGCGCCAGCAGGGTAGCTATAACAGATACGCAGTATTTT. Its translation: CASRVAITDTQYF.

V is TRBV19 and J is TRBJ1-6; TRBD1 might be the D (5 bases). The CDR3 consists of 16 residues. Germline V gene sequence: CDR1 LNHDA, CDR2 SQIVND (reference sequence). V lost 5 bases to trimming and J lost 10 bases, with 21 bases between them. The CDR3: CASSLIGSGTASPLHF. The CDR3 DNA sequence: TGTGCCAGTAGTCTCATAGGATCAGGGACGGCCTCACCCCTCCACTTT.

This clone was detected only once. The J gene is TRBJ2-5, the V gene TRBV7-9; D is unresolved. Germline values: CDR1 SEHNR, CDR2 FQNEAQ (reference sequence). The CDR3 extends over 14 amino acids. V was trimmed by 5 bases and J by 5 bases, leaving 15 bases between them. The CDR3 loop is CASSPSQQKETQYF. CDR3 coding DNA: TGTGCCAGCAGCCCCAGCCAACAGAAGGAGACCCAGTACTTC.

V gene TRBV6-5 combines with J gene TRBJ1-5; the D is unclear. CDR1 is MNHEY and CDR2 is SVGAGI in the germline V gene. The CDR3 sequence is 15 residues long. V was trimmed by 6 bases and J by 2 bases, leaving 14 bases between them. The CDR3 DNA reads as TGTGCCAGCAGAGACAACAGCCAGGGCAATCAGCCCCAGCATTTT. Translating gives CASRDNSQGNQPQHF.

The rearrangement uses TRBV23-1 and TRBJ2-5, with D possibly called TRBD1 or TRBD2 (7 bases each). TRBV23-1 is noted as an ORF with a role that remains uncertain. The CDR3 runs to 17 residues. Trimming shortened V by 8 bases and J by 4 bases, and 26 bases separated the two germline ends. For the CDR3, the DNA is TGCGCCAGCGGACTGGGACGGGGGCAGGGGGAGGGAGAGACCCAGTACTTC. Protein product: CASGLGRGQGEGETQYF.

The V gene is TRBV5-4, the J gene TRBJ1-4, with D perhaps TRBD1 (6 bases). V was cut by 1 base and J by 2 bases, with 15 bases left in between. CDR1 is SGHNT and CDR2 is YYREEE in the germline V gene (reference sequence). The CDR3 loop spans 17 amino acids. This CDR3 is CASSLLNQGRTNEKLFF. CDR3 nucleotides: TGTGCCAGCAGCTTGTTAAACCAGGGGCGCACTAATGAAAAACTGTTTTTT.

This clone was seen only once. V is TRBV9 and J is TRBJ1-1; no definite D call. V lost 0 bases and J lost 4, with 10 bases in between. The CDR3 has 14 amino acids. Germline CDR1 SGDLS, CDR2 YYNGEE. CDR3 amino acids: CASSVGPEGTEAFF. The DNA for the CDR3 is TGTGCCAGCAGCGTAGGTCCCGAGGGCACTGAAGCTTTCTTT. The full variable domain, in which reference TRBV9 and TRBJ1-1 provide the parts outside the CDR3, is DSGVTQTPKHLITATGQRVTLRCSPRSGDLSVYWYQQSLDQGLQFLIQYYNGEERAKGNILERFSAQQFPDLHSELNLSSLELGDSALYFCASSVGPEGTEAFFGQGTRLTVV.

The chain couples TRBV9 to TRBJ1-1; D uncertain. Trimming cost V 3 bases and J 7 bases, with 4 bases left between them. Looked up from germline, CDR1 is SGDLS and CDR2 is YYNGEE. The CDR3 totals 10 residues. CDR3 nucleotide sequence: TGTGCCAGCAGCGGAATTGAAGCTTTCTTT. Translated: CASSGIEAFF.

The chain recombines TRBV18 with TRBJ2-7; 7 bases map to TRBD1. J lost 3 bases, V lost 4 bases, and 18 bases had no gene match. Germline V lookup: CDR1 KGHSH, CDR2 LQKENI. The CDR3 covers 18 residues. Written as DNA, the CDR3 is TGTGCCAGCTCACTTACGGGACAGCCAATCGGCCACTACTACGAGCAGTACTTC. Protein sequence: CASSLTGQPIGHYYEQYF.

This chain connects TRBV6-5 to TRBJ2-3; 11 nucleotides match TRBD2. V dropped 2 bases and J dropped 6; count of bases not matched to a gene: 4. The germline gives CDR1 MNHEY, CDR2 SVGAGI. The CDR3 contains 15 residues. This chain's CDR3 is CASSYSLAGGDTQYF. The CDR3 DNA reads TGTGCCAGCAGTTACAGTTTAGCGGGGGGGGATACGCAGTATTTT.

The CDR3 DNA sequence: TGTGCCAGCAGCCCCCTAGGGGGGAGGGCAACTAATGAAAAACTGTTTTTT. Protein sequence: CASSPLGGRATNEKLFF. The chain uses TRBV3-1 (or the pseudogene TRBV3-2) and TRBJ1-4; D possibly corresponds to TRBD1 (6 bases). The CDR3 length is 17 residues. V was pared by 4 bases and J by 0 bases, with 15 bases between. The germline V gene encodes CDR1 LGHDT and CDR2 YNNKEL (reference sequence).

This clone turned up a few times. The chain carries TRBV7-8 and TRBJ1-1; D perhaps matches TRBD1 (5 bases). Germline CDR1 and CDR2: SGHVS and FQNEAQ. CDR3 size: 13 residues. The V and J ends lost 3 bases and 10 bases respectively, with 15 bases between them. The CDR3, as DNA: TGTGCCAGCAGCTTGGAGACGGCCGGGGGAGCTTTCTTT. It specifies CASSLETAGGAFF.